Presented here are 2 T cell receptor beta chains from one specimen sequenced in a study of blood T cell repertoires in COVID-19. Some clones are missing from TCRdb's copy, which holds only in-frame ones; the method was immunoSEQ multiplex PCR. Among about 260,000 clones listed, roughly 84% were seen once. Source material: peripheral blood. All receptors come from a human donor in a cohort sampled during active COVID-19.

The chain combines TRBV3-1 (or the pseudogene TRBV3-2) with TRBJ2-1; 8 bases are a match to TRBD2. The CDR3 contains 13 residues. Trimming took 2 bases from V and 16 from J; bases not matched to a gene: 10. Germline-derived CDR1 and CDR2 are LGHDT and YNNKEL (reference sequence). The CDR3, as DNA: TGTGCCAGCAGCCAACCTCCCGGGACTAGGAACTTCTTC. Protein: CASSQPPGTRNFF.

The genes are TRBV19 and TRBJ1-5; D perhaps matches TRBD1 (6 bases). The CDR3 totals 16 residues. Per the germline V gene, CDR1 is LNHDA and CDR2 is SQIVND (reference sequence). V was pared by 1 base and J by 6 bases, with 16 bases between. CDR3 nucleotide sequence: TGTGCCAGTAGTATAGCGGGCAGGGGAATGAGTCAGCCCCAGCATTTT. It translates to CASSIAGRGMSQPQHF.